Below are 11 T cell receptor beta chains sequenced from a single sample in a study of T cells in Graves' hyperthyroidism and ophthalmopathy. Amplification of TCR beta CDR3 regions was performed using RNA transcripts as template. HTBI primers were employed in a first-round RT-PCR of the TCR CDR3. TCRdb processed the multiplex PCR reads anew with MiXCR; each CDR3 protein has one entry. The sample yields 240,000 or so distinct CDR3 sequences, about 15% seen once. Sequencing was done on a sample of blood. These receptors all come from a woman under 30 with Graves' ophthalmopathy.

The chain couples TRBV19 to TRBJ2-7; 10 nucleotides align to TRBD1. CDR3 length equals 14 residues. The ends lost 4 bases at V and 5 bases at J; junction bases unmatched: 5. CDR1 is LNHDA and CDR2 is SQIVND in the germline V gene (reference sequence). This CDR3 reads CASSRQGAKDEQYF. The DNA of the CDR3 is TGTGCCAGTAGTAGACAGGGGGCGAAGGACGAGCAGTACTTC.

The chain employs TRBV7-2 and TRBJ2-7; unclear D gene. The CDR3 loop spans 13 amino acids. V lost 5 bases and J lost 0, with 8 bases in between. In germline, CDR1 is SGHTA, CDR2 FQGNSA. This CDR3 is CASSTASSYEQYF. In nucleotides, the CDR3 is TGTGCCAGCAGCACGGCGAGCTCCTACGAGCAGTACTTC.

With regard to this clonotype: This could be a read error, since a much larger clone is one nucleotide away. DNA for the CDR3: TGTGCCTGGGGTGTACATCAGCCGGCTAGCGGGAGGGCCTCCTACAATGAGCAGTTCTTC. Translation: CAWGVHQPASGRASYNEQFF. The J gene is TRBJ2-1, the V gene TRBV30; 12 positions match TRBD2. Looked up from germline, CDR1 is GTSNPN and CDR2 is SVGIG (reference sequence). The CDR3 is made up of 20 amino acids. Together with reference TRBV30 and TRBJ2-1, the CDR3 gives the full variable domain: SQTIHQWPATLVQPVGSPLSLECTVEGTSNPNLYWYRQAAGRGLQLLFYSVGIGQISSEVPQNLSASRPQDRQFILSSKKLLLSDSGFYLCAWGVHQPASGRASYNEQFFGPGTRLTVL.

There are many counts of this clonotype. The chain employs TRBV27 and TRBJ2-2; the D is unclear. Germline CDR1 MNHEY, CDR2 SMNVEV (reference sequence). Trimming stripped 8 bases from V and 7 bases from J, with 8 bases between. There are 11 residues in the CDR3. CDR3 DNA sequence: TGTGCCAGCTACAGTAACGGGGAGCTGTTTTTT. It yields the protein CASYSNGELFF.

This clonotype was observed at least ten times. This chain uses TRBV30 with TRBJ2-7; no firm D call. Germline V gene data show CDR1 as GTSNPN and CDR2 as SVGIG (reference sequence). The CDR3 consists of 13 residues. The V and J ends lost 6 bases and 3 bases respectively, with 15 bases between them. The CDR3: CACSALSGYEQYF. In DNA, the CDR3 is TGTGCCTGTTCGGCACTGTCGGGCTACGAGCAGTACTTC.

The sample holds many counts of this clonotype. CDR3 in amino acids: CAISDGYEQYF. In nucleotides, the CDR3 is TGTGCCATCAGTGATGGTTACGAGCAGTACTTC. The V call is TRBV10-3, the J call TRBJ2-7; no firm D call. The V gene's germline CDR1 is ENHRY and CDR2 SYGVKD. Trimming cost V 3 bases and J 4 bases, with 4 bases left between them. This CDR3 is 11 amino acids long.

In this sample, this clonotype turned up a few times. This rearrangement joins TRBV19 to TRBJ1-5, with 8 nucleotides matching TRBD1. CDR3 length: 14 amino acids. V gave up 5 bases and J gave up 4 bases; unmatched junction bases: 4. In germline, CDR1 is LNHDA, CDR2 SQIVND (reference sequence). This CDR3 is CASSYTGGNQPQHF. The CDR3 bases are TGTGCCAGTAGTTACACAGGGGGAAATCAGCCCCAGCATTTT.

V gene TRBV28 combines with J gene TRBJ2-7; possible D gene TRBD1, 5 bases. The CDR3 covers 13 residues. The V gene's germline CDR1 is MDHEN and CDR2 SYDVKM. V was cut by 6 bases and J by 6 bases, with 15 bases left in between. CDR3 protein: CASRLGHRLEQYF. CDR3 coding DNA: TGTGCCAGCAGACTGGGGCACCGGCTCGAGCAGTACTTC.

CDR3 nucleotides: TGCGCCAGCAGCCAAGATGGCTCCGAGCAGTACTTC. It encodes CASSQDGSEQYF. The chain recombines TRBV4-1 with TRBJ2-7; D is uncertain. Germline V lookup: CDR1 MGHRA, CDR2 YSYEKL. Trimming removed 0 bases at V and 6 bases at J, with 6 bases between. There are 12 residues in the CDR3.

The chain uses TRBV11-2 and TRBJ1-1; D remains unclear. This CDR3 comprises 15 residues. Germline V gene lookup returns CDR1 SGHAT and CDR2 FQNNGV. The V gene lost 4 bases and the J gene lost 5 bases, with 17 bases spanning the gap. The CDR3 region has the DNA TGTGCCAGCAGCTATCCGGGGAAGACGGGGACTGAAGCTTTCTTT. Amino acids: CASSYPGKTGTEAFF.

Ten or more counts support this clonotype. The genes are TRBV20-1 and TRBJ2-3; possible D gene TRBD2, 5 bases. The CDR3 loop spans 11 amino acids. V lost 5 bases, J lost 6 bases, and 9 bases lay in between. Germline V gene data show CDR1 as DFQATT and CDR2 as SNEGSKA (reference sequence). The CDR3 loop reads CSAGRGDTQYF. In nucleotides, the CDR3 is TGCAGTGCTGGAAGAGGGGATACGCAGTATTTT.